The text below deals with one TCR beta chain. Original analysis: Amplification of reference gene primers provided the estimated nucleated cell counts. Measured with immunoSEQ multiplex PCR; TCRdb has only the in-frame clones, and not every one. That table is the source of V, J and clone size, and D and trimming were worked out from the DNA. The sample lists about 42,000 clones, roughly nine tenths occurring once. This record belongs to a study of blood T cell repertoires in COVID-19. The overall study: COVID-19 samples from acute and convalescent phases originated in the United States, Italy and Spain. Sample material is recorded as cDNA or gDNA derived from T cells, B-cell-depleted T cells, or PBMCs.

The CDR3 is 15 amino acids. Trimming pared 5 bases from V and 3 bases from J, leaving 16 bases between. Germline-derived CDR1 and CDR2 are MNHEY and SVGEGT. The chain carries TRBV6-2 or TRBV6-3 and TRBJ1-2, with D unclear. The sequencing sample was made of peripheral blood. The clonotype was recovered from a man aged 70 or older with active COVID-19. CDR3 residues: CASSRNKFPDYGYTF. In nucleotides, the CDR3 is TGTGCCAGCAGTCGTAACAAGTTCCCCGACTATGGCTACACCTTC.